What follows are 13 T cell receptor beta chains derived from one specimen sequenced in a study of blood T cell repertoires in COVID-19 (dated by TCRdb to the early 2020s). The method behind the library was the immunoSEQ multiplex PCR assay. Here the immuneACCESS table is served through TCRdb, limited to in-frame sequences with V and J called. Missing clones are a known gap in these copies; in checked studies unresolved V genes cover under half, and the rest lacks a known reason. A total of a few hundred thousand clones appear in this sample, approximately 88% of them only once. Of the sample, 10% to 15% falls within the top ten clones. The sequencing input was peripheral blood. All receptors come from a woman aged 45-60 years with COVID-19, enrolled during active disease.

The rearrangement joins TRBV3-1 (or the pseudogene TRBV3-2) to TRBJ1-1; no definite D call. Trimming removed 5 bases from V and 1 base from J, with 8 bases in between. Germline V gene sequence: CDR1 LGHDT, CDR2 YNNKEL (reference sequence). The CDR3 is 13 residues long. Here the CDR3 DNA reads TGTGCCAGCAGCGGTCACAAGAACACTGAAGCTTTCTTT. Translating gives CASSGHKNTEAFF.

The rearrangement joins TRBV4-1 to TRBJ1-4, with TRBD1 identical over 8 bases. With 1 base clipped from V and 6 bases from J, the junction kept 4 bases outside the gene matches. The CDR3 runs to 15 residues. Germline lookup yields CDR1 MGHRA and CDR2 YSYEKL. CDR3 protein: CASSQGQGADEKLFF. Written as DNA, the CDR3 is TGCGCCAGCAGCCAAGGGCAGGGGGCTGATGAAAAACTGTTTTTT.

The V gene is TRBV9, the J gene TRBJ1-4; no definite D call. V lost 4 bases, J lost 6 bases, and 13 bases lay in between. The CDR3 runs 14 residues. Germline-derived CDR1 and CDR2 are SGDLS and YYNGEE. Here the CDR3 DNA reads TGTGCCAGCAGCCCGCGGAGGAGGGATGAAAAACTGTTTTTT. Translation: CASSPRRRDEKLFF.

The chain uses TRBV6-5 and TRBJ2-1; D is unresolved. The germline gives CDR1 MNHEY, CDR2 SVGAGI. The CDR3 consists of 12 residues. The V and J ends lost 6 bases and 9 bases respectively, with 12 bases between them. The CDR3 here is CASRALVIEQFF. The CDR3 coding sequence is TGTGCCAGCAGGGCCCTAGTAATTGAGCAGTTCTTC.

The chain links TRBV4-2 to TRBJ2-7; tentative D call: TRBD1 (5 bases). This CDR3 contains 14 residues. Germline CDR1 is LGHNA and CDR2 is YNFKEQ. V was pared by 4 bases and J by 3 bases, with 13 bases between. The CDR3 DNA reads TGTGCCAGCAGCCGTGACAGCACATACTACGAGCAGTACTTC. This sequence encodes CASSRDSTYYEQYF.

The V call is TRBV5-1, the J call TRBJ1-2; no reliable D call. Trimming cost V 2 bases and J 3 bases, with 8 bases left between them. The CDR3 runs 13 residues. Germline CDR1 reads SGHRS; CDR2 reads YFSETQ. CDR3 loop: CASSLRVDYGYTF. DNA for the CDR3: TGCGCCAGCAGCTTAAGAGTGGACTATGGCTACACCTTC.

This clone has a single count. V is TRBV19 and J is TRBJ2-2; 9 positions agree with TRBD1. This CDR3 spans 15 amino acids. V shed 5 bases and J 1 base; nucleotides not matched to a gene: 2. In germline, CDR1 is LNHDA, CDR2 SQIVND (reference sequence). The DNA of the CDR3 is TGTGCCAGTAGTTGGACAGGGGAGAACACCGGGGAGCTGTTTTTT. Protein product: CASSWTGENTGELFF. The entire variable domain, with the rest obtained from reference TRBV19 and TRBJ2-2, is as follows: DGGITQSPKYLFRKEGQNVTLSCEQNLNHDAMYWYRQDPGQGLRLIYYSQIVNDFQKGDIAEGYSVSREKKESFPLTVTSAQKNPTAFYLCASSWTGENTGELFFGEGSRLTVL.

The J gene is TRBJ2-1, the V gene TRBV3-1 (or the pseudogene TRBV3-2); 9 bases are a match to TRBD2. The trim removed 3 bases at V and 9 bases at J, leaving 12 bases unmatched. The CDR3 is made up of 16 amino acids. Germline assignment: CDR1 LGHDT and CDR2 YNNKEL (reference sequence). This CDR3 is CASSHSSGGGLSEQFF. In nucleotides, the CDR3 is TGTGCCAGCAGCCATAGTAGCGGGGGTGGATTAAGTGAGCAGTTCTTC.

The chain uses TRBV12-5 and TRBJ1-3, with D uncertain. The CDR3 contains 16 residues. V lost 3 bases and J lost 0, with 12 bases in between. CDR1 LGHNT and CDR2 FRNRAP come from the germline V gene. CDR3 loop: CASGFGGLSSGNTIYF. DNA of the CDR3: TGTGCTAGTGGTTTCGGAGGGTTAAGCTCTGGAAACACCATATATTTT.

This rearrangement joins TRBV5-1 to TRBJ1-1; TRBD1 matches at 11 bases. Per germline, CDR1 SGHRS and CDR2 YFSETQ. This CDR3 is built from 18 residues. Trimming took 3 bases from V and 1 from J; bases not matched to a gene: 11. The CDR3 protein is CASSSPPGTGGGNTEAFF. The CDR3 coding sequence is TGCGCCAGCAGCTCCCCCCCGGGGACAGGGGGAGGGAACACTGAAGCTTTCTTT.

The genes are TRBV6-6 and TRBJ2-3, with D possibly TRBD1 on 6 matching bases. Trimming removed 7 bases from V and 5 bases from J, with 13 bases in between. The CDR3 loop spans 13 amino acids. CDR1 is MNHNY, CDR2 SVGAGI, per germline (reference sequence). The CDR3 spells CASTLRGRDTQYF. In DNA, the CDR3 is TGTGCCAGCACCCTCAGGGGTCGAGATACGCAGTATTTT.

This clone was picked up one time. This chain uses TRBV3-1 (or the pseudogene TRBV3-2) with TRBJ1-1; possibly TRBD1 for D (5 bases). Germline loops: CDR1 LGHDT, CDR2 YNNKEL (reference sequence). V lost 7 bases and J 1 base, leaving 16 bases between the germline ends. This CDR3 contains 15 residues. CDR3 amino acids: CASKLQGLPNTEAFF. CDR3 in DNA: TGTGCCAGCAAGCTCCAGGGCCTCCCGAACACTGAAGCTTTCTTT.

The chain uses TRBV5-5 and TRBJ2-7; 10 bases align to TRBD2. Per the germline V gene, CDR1 is SGHKS and CDR2 is YYEKEE (reference sequence). The V and J ends lost 7 bases and 3 bases, in that order; junction bases with no gene match: 4. The CDR3 is 13 amino acids. The CDR3 nucleotides are TGTGCCAGCGGTCTAGCGGGGGTCTACGAGCAGTACTTC. It is translated as CASGLAGVYEQYF. Full variable domain (outside the CDR3, taken from reference TRBV5-5 and TRBJ2-7): DAGVTQSPTHLIKTRGQQVTLRCSPISGHKSVSWYQQVLGQGPQFIFQYYEKEERGRGNFPDRFSARQFPNYSSELNVNALLLGDSALYLCASGLAGVYEQYFGPGTRLTVT.